These 25 T cell receptor beta chains originate from one sample sequenced in a study of OX40 agonist ivuxolimab in advanced cancers. TCRdb keeps only in-frame clones here, not all; method: immunoSEQ multiplex PCR. Altogether more than 85,000 clones are present, roughly 87% being singletons, with the ten largest covering roughly 1.6%. The sequencing used CD4+ or CD8+ T cells sorted from blood, collected in a trial of the OX40 agonist ivuxolimab. The origin of the receptors is an adult with an advanced solid tumor such as melanoma, head and neck, liver or kidney cancer.

This rearrangement joins TRBV7-3 to TRBJ2-3; TRBD2 might be the D (5 bases). Looked up from germline, CDR1 is SGHTA and CDR2 is FQGTGA. V was clipped by 5 bases and J by 1 base, with 13 bases between them. The CDR3 runs 15 residues. CDR3 in amino acids: CASSRGSGGTDTQYF. The DNA for the CDR3 is TGTGCCAGCAGCCGAGGGTCCGGGGGCACAGATACGCAGTATTTT.

The chain couples TRBV11-2 to TRBJ1-1, with D possibly being TRBD1 (5 bases). The CDR3 length is 13 residues. V was shortened by 5 bases and J by 2 bases, with 9 bases between the two germline ends. Germline assignment: CDR1 SGHAT and CDR2 FQNNGV. CDR3 DNA sequence: TGTGCCAGCAGCACCCAGGGAAACACTGAAGCTTTCTTT. This translates into CASSTQGNTEAFF. The full variable domain, with the rest looked up from reference TRBV11-2 and TRBJ1-1, is EAGVAQSPRYKIIEKRQSVAFWCNPISGHATLYWYQQILGQGPKLLIQFQNNGVVDDSQLPKDRFSAERLKGVDSTLKIQPAKLEDSAVYLCASSTQGNTEAFFGQGTRLTVV.

This chain links TRBV5-1 with TRBJ1-5, with 7 nucleotides matching TRBD1. CDR3 size: 17 residues. V trimming: 4 bases; J trimming: 2 bases; junction bases outside the gene matches: 12. Germline V gene lookup returns CDR1 SGHRS and CDR2 YFSETQ. CDR3 residues: CASSLGGGVKRNQPQHF. The CDR3 bases are TGCGCCAGCAGCCTCGGAGGGGGCGTGAAACGCAATCAGCCCCAGCATTTT.

The rearrangement links TRBV9 to TRBJ2-1; TRBD2 matches 11 bases. Germline lookup yields CDR1 SGDLS and CDR2 YYNGEE. This CDR3 is 17 amino acids long. V lost 0 bases, J lost 5 bases, and 7 bases stayed unmatched. The CDR3, as DNA: TGTGCCAGCAGCGTAGCTGGGGGGGGACTAGCGGACAATGAGCAGTTCTTC. Translating gives CASSVAGGGLADNEQFF.

J is TRBJ2-1 and V is TRBV7-8; a weak D match, TRBD1 (6 bases). The CDR3 covers 13 residues. The V and J ends lost 5 bases and 8 bases respectively, with 13 bases between them. The germline gives CDR1 SGHVS, CDR2 FQNEAQ. CDR3 region: CASSPQRQDEQFF. For the CDR3, the DNA is TGTGCCAGCAGCCCACAGAGACAGGATGAGCAGTTCTTC.

CDR3 residues: CASSLARETQYF. In DNA form, the CDR3 reads TGTGCCAGCAGCTTAGCGAGGGAGACCCAGTACTTC. The V gene is TRBV7-8, the J gene TRBJ2-5, with D uncertain. V was trimmed by 0 bases and J by 5 bases, leaving 4 bases between them. Germline V gene sequence: CDR1 SGHVS, CDR2 FQNEAQ. CDR3 length: 12 amino acids.

The chain recombines TRBV6-6 with TRBJ2-2, with a weak D call TRBD1 (5 bases). The CDR3 has 16 residues. V lost 2 bases and J lost 0, with 10 bases in between. CDR1 MNHNY and CDR2 SVGAGI come from the germline V gene (reference sequence). The CDR3 reads CASSYIRGTNTGELFF. CDR3 DNA sequence: TGTGCCAGCAGTTACATAAGGGGCACGAACACCGGGGAGCTGTTTTTT.

The CDR3 region has the DNA TGTGCCAGCAGCTTATTAGCGGTTGAGGACATTCAGTACTTC. Protein: CASSLLAVEDIQYF. The J gene is TRBJ2-4, the V gene TRBV13, with a possible D match to TRBD2 (6 bases). V was clipped by 2 bases and J by 8 bases, with 13 bases between them. The V gene's germline CDR1 is PRHDT and CDR2 FYEKMQ (reference sequence). The CDR3 consists of 14 residues.

J is TRBJ1-4 and V is TRBV19; 7 bases are a match to TRBD1. In germline, CDR1 is LNHDA, CDR2 SQIVND (reference sequence). The V gene end was trimmed by 5 bases and the J gene end by 5 bases; junction bases not matched to a gene: 8. The length of the CDR3 is 15 residues. CDR3 residues: CASSPRQGWNEKLFF. The CDR3 DNA is TGTGCCAGTAGTCCCCGACAGGGATGGAATGAAAAACTGTTTTTT.

The chain combines TRBV6-5 with TRBJ1-5; D unclear. V dropped 6 bases and J dropped 9 bases, with 18 bases sitting between them. CDR1 MNHEY and CDR2 SVGAGI come from the germline V gene. The CDR3 is 14 residues long. CDR3 residues: CASRSSDAALPQHF. The DNA of the CDR3 is TGTGCCAGCAGATCCTCGGACGCGGCTCTGCCCCAGCATTTT.

The chain recombines TRBV21-1 with TRBJ2-1; no check of the table's D call, TRBD1, against the DNA was made. TRBV21-1 is given as a pseudogene. The CDR3 runs 13 residues. CDR3 coding DNA: TGTGCCAGCAGCAGACGACAGGGCTTTGGGCAGTTCTTC. Its translation is CASSRRQGFGQFF.

This chain uses TRBV11-2 with TRBJ2-1; 9 nucleotides align to TRBD2. The V gene end was trimmed by 5 bases and the J gene end by 9 bases; junction bases not matched to a gene: 11. There are 15 residues in the CDR3. CDR1 SGHAT and CDR2 FQNNGV come from the germline V gene. For the CDR3, the DNA is TGTGCCAGCAGCCCCTTAGCGGGAGAGGTTGGTGAGCAGTTCTTC. It is translated as CASSPLAGEVGEQFF.

J is TRBJ1-5 and V is TRBV7-2; no clear D gene. V was pared by 6 bases and J by 0 bases, with 6 bases between. Germline values: CDR1 SGHTA, CDR2 FQGNSA. The CDR3 has 13 amino acids. This CDR3 is CASRVHSNQPQHF. DNA of the CDR3: TGTGCCAGCAGGGTGCATAGCAATCAGCCCCAGCATTTT.

This chain joins TRBV5-1 and TRBJ2-7, with 9 nucleotides matching TRBD1. This CDR3 is built from 16 residues. The V gene end was trimmed by 0 bases and the J gene end by 2 bases; junction bases not matched to a gene: 6. Per germline, CDR1 SGHRS and CDR2 YFSETQ. CDR3 amino acids: CASSLGDRVRTYEQYF. In nucleotides, the CDR3 is TGCGCCAGCAGCTTGGGGGACAGGGTTAGGACCTACGAGCAGTACTTC.

Details on this clone: A read error may produce the germline difference seen at one junction end. The rearrangement uses TRBV7-7 and TRBJ2-1; D call uncertain. In germline, CDR1 is SSHAT, CDR2 FNYEAQ (reference sequence). CDR3 length: 13 amino acids. Written as DNA, the CDR3 is TGTGCTAGCAGCTTGTACTTGTGGAATGAGCAGTTCTTC. This sequence encodes CASSLYLWNEQFF.

This chain's CDR3 is CASSPMGLAGDNEQFF. Here the CDR3 DNA reads TGTGCCAGTAGTCCTATGGGACTAGCGGGAGACAATGAGCAGTTCTTC. The J gene is TRBJ2-1, the V gene TRBV19, with 14 positions matching TRBD2. V was pared by 5 bases and J by 5 bases, with 5 bases of the junction left unmatched. Germline loops: CDR1 LNHDA, CDR2 SQIVND (reference sequence). The CDR3 has 16 residues.

V and J are TRBV7-3 and TRBJ2-3; maybe TRBD1 (7 bases). Looked up from germline, CDR1 is SGHTA and CDR2 is FQGTGA. The V end was cut by 4 bases, the J end by 3 bases, with 14 bases between. The CDR3 has 15 residues. In DNA form, the CDR3 reads TGTGCCAGCAGCTCCCAGGGGGGAGGAACAGATACGCAGTATTTT. Amino acid sequence: CASSSQGGGTDTQYF.

CDR3 DNA: TGTGCCAGCAGCCTGAGGACTAGCGGCCAAGAGACCCAGTACTTC. This translates into CASSLRTSGQETQYF. The chain has TRBV7-2 and TRBJ2-5; 10 nucleotides align to TRBD2. The CDR3 has 15 amino acids. Trimming cost V 5 bases and J 1 base; bases outside gene matches: 4. The germline CDR1 and CDR2 sequences are SGHTA and FQGNSA.

The chain uses TRBV2 and TRBJ1-1; 11 bases agree with TRBD1. With V trimmed by 6 bases and J by 9 bases, 6 bases remained unmatched. The CDR3 is 13 amino acids. From germline, CDR1 is SNHLY and CDR2 FYNNEI. CDR3 sequence reads: CASRDRGRPKAFF. CDR3 bases: TGTGCCAGCAGGGACAGGGGGCGGCCGAAAGCTTTCTTT.

This chain connects TRBV4-3 to TRBJ2-3, with TRBD2 as a possible D gene (5 bases). CDR1 is LGHNA and CDR2 is YSLEER in the germline V gene. V lost 0 bases and J 5 bases, leaving 6 bases between the germline ends. The CDR3 runs 13 residues. The CDR3 DNA is TGCGCCAGCAGCCAAGATCGGGGAGATACGCAGTATTTT. It codes for CASSQDRGDTQYF.

This clone was detected once. J is TRBJ1-4 and V is TRBV10-3, with a weak D call TRBD1 (6 bases). CDR1 is ENHRY and CDR2 is SYGVKD in the germline V gene. This CDR3 is built from 14 residues. The ends were cut back, 5 bases at V and 4 bases at J, with 11 bases in the middle. The CDR3 DNA sequence: TGTGCCATCAGTAGGACAGCGAATAATGAAAAACTGTTTTTT. Translation: CAISRTANNEKLFF.

V usage is TRBV25-1 and J usage is TRBJ2-4; TRBD1 aligns across 7 bases. CDR3 size: 15 residues. Per germline, CDR1 MGHDK and CDR2 SYGVNS. The junction had 6 bases not matched to a gene; V was cut back by 4 bases and J by 3 bases. Written as DNA, the CDR3 is TGTGCCAGCAGTGTCGGGACAGCAAACAAAAACATTCAGTACTTC. Residues: CASSVGTANKNIQYF.

This chain joins TRBV10-1 and TRBJ2-7, with a weak D call TRBD1 (6 bases). This CDR3 comprises 16 residues. Germline CDR1 WNHNN, CDR2 SYGVQD (reference sequence). Trimming removed 1 base at V and 3 bases at J, with 16 bases between. CDR3 coding DNA: TGCGCCAGCAGTGAGTTGGTTTCGGCAGGGGACTACGAGCAGTACTTC. The encoded protein is CASSELVSAGDYEQYF.

The rearrangement uses TRBV21-1 and TRBJ1-1; the table's D call, TRBD1, was not checked against the DNA. TRBV21-1 is a pseudogene segment. This CDR3 region has 15 residues. This chain's CDR3 is CASSPRAGWATEAFF. The CDR3 nucleotides are TGTGCCAGCAGCCCCAGGGCTGGATGGGCCACTGAAGCTTTCTTT.

The chain is built from TRBV11-3 and TRBJ1-4; D is undetermined. Germline assignment: CDR1 SGHNT and CDR2 YENEEA. Trimming took 2 bases from V and 8 from J, leaving 3 bases between them. The CDR3 is 11 amino acids. The CDR3 DNA reads TGTGCCAGCAGCTTAAGGGAAAAACTGTTTTTT. As protein: CASSLREKLFF.